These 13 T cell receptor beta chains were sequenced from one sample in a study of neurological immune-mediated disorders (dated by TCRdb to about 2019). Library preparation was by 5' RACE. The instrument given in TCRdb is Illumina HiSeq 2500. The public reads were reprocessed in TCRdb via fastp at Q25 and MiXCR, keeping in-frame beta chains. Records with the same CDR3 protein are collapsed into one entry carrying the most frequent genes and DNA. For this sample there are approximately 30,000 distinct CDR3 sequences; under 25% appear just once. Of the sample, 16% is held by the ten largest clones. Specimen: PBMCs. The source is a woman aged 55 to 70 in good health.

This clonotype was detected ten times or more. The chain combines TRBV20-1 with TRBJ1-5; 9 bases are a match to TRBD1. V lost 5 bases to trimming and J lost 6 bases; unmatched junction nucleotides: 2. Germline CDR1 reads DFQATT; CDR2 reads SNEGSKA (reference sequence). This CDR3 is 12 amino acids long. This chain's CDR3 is CSAETGGQPQHF. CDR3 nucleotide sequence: TGCAGTGCTGAGACAGGGGGTCAGCCCCAGCATTTT.

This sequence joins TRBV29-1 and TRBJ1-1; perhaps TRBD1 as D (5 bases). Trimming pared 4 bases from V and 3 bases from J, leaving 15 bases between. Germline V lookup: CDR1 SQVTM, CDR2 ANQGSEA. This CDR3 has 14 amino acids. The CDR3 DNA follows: TGCAGCGTTGGCGTCCAGGGCAGGTACACTGAAGCTTTCTTT. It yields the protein CSVGVQGRYTEAFF.

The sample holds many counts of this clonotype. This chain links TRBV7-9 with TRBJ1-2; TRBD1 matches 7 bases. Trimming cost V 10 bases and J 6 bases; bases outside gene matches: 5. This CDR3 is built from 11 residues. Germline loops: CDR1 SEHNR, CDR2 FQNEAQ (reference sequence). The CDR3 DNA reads TGTGCCATCAGACAGGGACATGGCTACACCTTC. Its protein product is CAIRQGHGYTF.

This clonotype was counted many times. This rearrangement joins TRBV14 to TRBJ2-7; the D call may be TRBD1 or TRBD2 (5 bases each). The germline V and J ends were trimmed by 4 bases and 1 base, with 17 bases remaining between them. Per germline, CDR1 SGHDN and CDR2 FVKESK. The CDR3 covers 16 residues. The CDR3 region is CASSRPPGPFSYEQYF. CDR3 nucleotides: TGTGCCAGCAGCCGCCCGCCGGGACCATTTTCCTACGAGCAGTACTTC. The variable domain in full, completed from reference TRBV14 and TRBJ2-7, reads EAGVTQFPSHSVIEKGQTVTLRCDPISGHDNLYWYRRVMGKEIKFLLHFVKESKQDESGMPNNRFLAERTGGTYSTLKVQPAELEDSGVYFCASSRPPGPFSYEQYFGPGTRLTVT.

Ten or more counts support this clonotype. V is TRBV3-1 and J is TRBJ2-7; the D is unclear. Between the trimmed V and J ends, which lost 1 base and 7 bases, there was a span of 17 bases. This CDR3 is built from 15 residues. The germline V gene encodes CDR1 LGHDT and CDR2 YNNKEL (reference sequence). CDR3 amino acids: CASSQGLAFYVEQYF. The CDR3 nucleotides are TGTGCCAGCAGCCAAGGCCTCGCATTCTACGTGGAGCAGTACTTC.

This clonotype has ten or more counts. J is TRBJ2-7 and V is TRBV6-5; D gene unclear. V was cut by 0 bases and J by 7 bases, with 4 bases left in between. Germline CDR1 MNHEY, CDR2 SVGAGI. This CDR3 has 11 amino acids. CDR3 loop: CASSYSREQYF. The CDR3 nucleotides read TGTGCCAGCAGTTACTCACGGGAGCAGTACTTC.

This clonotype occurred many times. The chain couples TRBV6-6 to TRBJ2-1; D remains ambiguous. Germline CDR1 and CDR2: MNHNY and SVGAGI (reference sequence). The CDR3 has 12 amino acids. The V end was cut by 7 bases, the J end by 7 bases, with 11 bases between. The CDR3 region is CASTNSFNEQFF. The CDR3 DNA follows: TGTGCCAGCACGAATAGCTTTAATGAGCAGTTCTTC.

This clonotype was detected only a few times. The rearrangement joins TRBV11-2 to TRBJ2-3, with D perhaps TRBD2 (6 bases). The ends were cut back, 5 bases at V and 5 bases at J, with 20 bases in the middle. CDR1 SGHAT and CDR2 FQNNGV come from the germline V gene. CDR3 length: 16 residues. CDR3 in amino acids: CASSPPGLKAGDTQYF. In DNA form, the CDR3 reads TGTGCCAGCAGCCCTCCGGGACTCAAAGCAGGAGATACGCAGTATTTT.

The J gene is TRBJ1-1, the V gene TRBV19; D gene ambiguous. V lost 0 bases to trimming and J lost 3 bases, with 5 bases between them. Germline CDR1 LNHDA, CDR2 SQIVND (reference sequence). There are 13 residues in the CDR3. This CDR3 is CASSIDKDTEAFF. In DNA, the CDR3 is TGTGCCAGTAGTATAGACAAGGACACTGAAGCTTTCTTT.

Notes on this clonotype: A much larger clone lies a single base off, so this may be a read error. Here the CDR3 DNA reads TGCGCCAGAAGCTTGGCACTAGCGGGAGATAGCTCCTACAATGAGCAGTTCTTC. Its translation: CARSLALAGDSSYNEQFF. This chain uses TRBV5-1 with TRBJ2-1; TRBD2 agrees at 11 bases. The CDR3 consists of 18 residues. Germline V lookup: CDR1 SGHRS, CDR2 YFSETQ.

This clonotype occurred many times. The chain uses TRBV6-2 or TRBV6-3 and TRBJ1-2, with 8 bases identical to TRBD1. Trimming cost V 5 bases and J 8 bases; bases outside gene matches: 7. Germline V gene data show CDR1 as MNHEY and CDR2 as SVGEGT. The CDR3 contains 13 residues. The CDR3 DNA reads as TGTGCCAGCAGTACGACGACAGGGGCAGGCTACACCTTC. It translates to CASSTTTGAGYTF.

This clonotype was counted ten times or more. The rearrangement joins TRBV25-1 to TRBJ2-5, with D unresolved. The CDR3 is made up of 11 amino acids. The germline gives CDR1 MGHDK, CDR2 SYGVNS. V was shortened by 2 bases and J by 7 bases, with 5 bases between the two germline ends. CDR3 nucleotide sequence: TGTGCCAGCAGTGAAGATGGGACCCAGTACTTC. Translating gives CASSEDGTQYF. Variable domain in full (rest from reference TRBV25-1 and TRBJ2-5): EADIYQTPRYLVIGTGKKITLECSQTMGHDKMYWYQQDPGMELHLIHYSYGVNSTEKGDLSSESTVSRIRTEHFPLTLESARPSHTSQYLCASSEDGTQYFGPGTRLLVL.

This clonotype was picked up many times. The CDR3 reads CSAQTVSTDTQYF. The CDR3 DNA follows: TGCAGTGCCCAGACAGTAAGCACAGATACGCAGTATTTT. The chain joins TRBV20-1 to TRBJ2-3, with TRBD1 as a possible D gene (5 bases). CDR1 is DFQATT, CDR2 SNEGSKA, per germline (reference sequence). This CDR3 is built from 13 residues. Trimming pared 6 bases from V and 0 bases from J, leaving 10 bases between.